The 12 T cell receptor beta chains presented below share a single source sample, sequenced in a study of vaccination effects on CD4 cells after COVID-19. Antigen-specific CD4+ T cell clonotypes were called by their expansion after viral peptide-pool culture in ViraFEST. The culture ran for roughly 10 days before CD4+ T cells were isolated. Nucleocapsid antibodies stayed negative before and after vaccination, showing no earlier SARS-CoV-2 infection. Here immunoSEQ multiplex PCR was the method, and the copy in TCRdb shows in-frame clones only, minus some. The profile covers 20,000 to 25,000 clones, with over 65% appearing a single time and 9.1% taken by the ten largest. Their antigen targets remain unknown. The sequencing here drew on CD4+ T cells from PBMCs cultured with HCoV-NL63 spike peptides, taken before COVID-19 vaccination. The source of these receptors is a human donor who received a COVID-19 vaccine.

V usage is TRBV5-1 and J usage is TRBJ2-1, with 9 bases identical to TRBD2. J lost 6 bases, V lost 7 bases, and 11 bases had no gene match. Germline CDR1 SGHRS, CDR2 YFSETQ. The CDR3 runs to 15 residues. This chain's CDR3 is CASSLSGGTFNEQFF. The CDR3 DNA reads TGCGCCAGCTCTCTTAGCGGGGGTACCTTCAATGAGCAGTTCTTC.

The rearrangement joins TRBV7-2 to TRBJ2-2; the match to TRBD1 covers 10 bases. CDR3 size: 15 residues. The J segment lost 6 bases and the V segment lost 5 bases, leaving 6 bases of the junction unmatched. Germline V gives CDR1 SGHTA, CDR2 FQGNSA. CDR3 region: CASSPRQGAAGELFF. CDR3 DNA: TGTGCCAGCAGCCCGAGACAGGGGGCCGCCGGGGAGCTGTTTTTT.

Written as DNA, the CDR3 is TGTGCCATTATACAGGGTGTCGCGAACACCGGGGAGCTGTTTTTT. This codes for CAIIQGVANTGELFF. The V call is TRBV27, the J call TRBJ2-2; weak D call: TRBD1 (6 bases). The CDR3 loop spans 15 amino acids. Germline-derived CDR1 and CDR2 are MNHEY and SMNVEV (reference sequence). With 10 bases removed from V and 0 bases from J, the gap between germline ends came to 15 bases.

CDR3 nucleotide sequence: TGTGCCAGCAGTCCCTACAGGGGGACTAACTATGGCTACACCTTC. This sequence encodes CASSPYRGTNYGYTF. This chain connects TRBV6-5 to TRBJ1-2; 8 nucleotides match TRBD1. The CDR3 extends over 15 amino acids. V was clipped by 5 bases and J by 0 bases; unmatched bases: 5. CDR1 and CDR2 from the germline V gene are MNHEY and SVGAGI.

This clone is classed as medium-sized. This chain links TRBV7-9 with TRBJ2-7; 8 nucleotides align to TRBD1. The V and J ends lost 5 bases and 4 bases, in that order; junction bases with no gene match: 7. Germline V lookup: CDR1 SEHNR, CDR2 FQNEAQ (reference sequence). CDR3 size: 14 residues. This chain's CDR3 is CASSPTGVEYEQYF. In nucleotides, the CDR3 is TGTGCCAGCAGCCCGACAGGGGTTGAGTACGAGCAGTACTTC.

The CDR3 here is CASSGGSNQPQHF. CDR3 coding DNA: TGTGCCAGTAGCGGGGGGAGCAATCAGCCCCAGCATTTT. The V gene is TRBV19, the J gene TRBJ1-5; a possible D gene is TRBD1 (5 bases). Germline V gene data show CDR1 as LNHDA and CDR2 as SQIVND (reference sequence). The CDR3 loop spans 13 amino acids. Between the trimmed V and J ends, which lost 6 bases and 1 base, there was a span of 7 bases.

V gene TRBV14 combines with J gene TRBJ1-4, with D unresolved. The V and J ends lost 3 bases and 13 bases respectively, with 9 bases between them. Germline loops: CDR1 SGHDN, CDR2 FVKESK. The CDR3 contains 11 residues. The DNA of the CDR3 is TGTGCCAGCAGCCAGACCTCCAGACTGTTTTTT. This gives the protein CASSQTSRLFF.

V and J are TRBV28 and TRBJ1-5, with D maybe TRBD1 (5 bases). Trimming left V 9 bases short and J 2 bases short, with 11 bases between. There are 13 residues in the CDR3. Germline CDR1 is MDHEN and CDR2 is SYDVKM. CDR3 amino acids: CASSQGGNQPQHF. CDR3 nucleotide sequence: TGTGCCAGTTCTCAGGGAGGCAATCAGCCCCAGCATTTT.

The chain's CDR3 is CASSYDRDRGLYTQYF. The DNA for the CDR3 is TGCGCCAGCAGTTACGACCGGGACAGGGGACTCTATACGCAGTATTTT. The chain recombines TRBV10-1 with TRBJ2-3; 10 bases align to TRBD1. The CDR3 runs 16 residues. Per germline, CDR1 WNHNN and CDR2 SYGVQD (reference sequence). The V gene end was trimmed by 5 bases and the J gene end by 7 bases; junction bases not matched to a gene: 12.

This sequence joins TRBV19 and TRBJ1-1, with D hard to call. The CDR3 is 14 residues long. Germline lookup yields CDR1 LNHDA and CDR2 SQIVND (reference sequence). V was cut by 5 bases and J by 0 bases, with 10 bases left in between. The CDR3 region has the DNA TGTGCCAGTAGTGCAGCAGCCATGAACACTGAAGCTTTCTTT. This encodes CASSAAAMNTEAFF.

The J gene is TRBJ2-7, the V gene TRBV4-1, with no clear D. The CDR3 has 13 residues. Germline CDR1 and CDR2: MGHRA and YSYEKL. The germline V and J ends were trimmed by 0 bases and 7 bases, with 10 bases remaining between them. CDR3 sequence: CASSQDRDLEQYF. CDR3 DNA: TGCGCCAGCAGCCAAGATAGAGACCTAGAGCAGTACTTC.

CDR3 amino acids: CASSLRLAGGETQYF. DNA for the CDR3: TGTGCCAGCAGCTTAAGGCTAGCGGGTGGAGAGACCCAGTACTTC. The V call is TRBV5-4, the J call TRBJ2-5; 8 nucleotides match TRBD2. The V gene's germline CDR1 is SGHNT and CDR2 YYREEE (reference sequence). This CDR3 is 15 amino acids long. After removal of 2 bases from V and 4 bases from J, the junction contained 7 bases not matched to a gene.